The 18 T cell receptor beta chains below come from one sample, sequenced in a study of Graves' ophthalmopathy and Graves' hyperthyroidism. Transcripts of RNA were the source for amplifying TCR beta CDR3 regions. The authors performed first-round RT-PCR with HTBI primers and then a second-round multiplex PCR. TCRdb fed the multiplex PCR reads into MiXCR, producing one record per CDR3 protein. The sample lists about 400,000 distinct CDR3 sequences, about 18% seen once, with 1.5% to 2% in the top ten. Sequenced input: peripheral blood. These receptors were taken from a woman under 30 with Graves' ophthalmopathy.

This clonotype was seen at least ten times. The chain couples TRBV29-1 to TRBJ1-2, with unresolved D. Trimming shortened V by 6 bases and J by 8 bases, and 19 bases separated the two germline ends. The CDR3 consists of 13 residues. In germline, CDR1 is SQVTM, CDR2 ANQGSEA. The CDR3, as DNA: TGCAGCGTCCCCGGGCCCGAGCAAGGAGGCTACACCTTC. Protein product: CSVPGPEQGGYTF.

This clonotype was counted between two and nine times. The V gene is TRBV2, the J gene TRBJ2-7; 12 nucleotides line up with TRBD2. The ends lost 6 bases at V and 2 bases at J; junction bases unmatched: 2. This CDR3 region has 14 residues. Looked up from germline, CDR1 is SNHLY and CDR2 is FYNNEI. This chain's CDR3 is CASSGLAGTYEQYF. CDR3 DNA sequence: TGTGCCAGCAGCGGACTAGCGGGAACCTACGAGCAGTACTTC.

This clonotype was found many times. The V call is TRBV12-3 or TRBV12-4, the J call TRBJ2-7; TRBD1 matches at 7 bases. V was pared by 7 bases and J by 8 bases, with 14 bases of the junction left unmatched. The CDR3 runs 14 residues. The CDR3 DNA reads as TGTGCCAGCAAGCTGTCTCAGGGGGTCGGGAAGCAGTACTTC. It yields the protein CASKLSQGVGKQYF.

This clonotype was found many times. The rearrangement joins TRBV6-2 or TRBV6-3 to TRBJ2-7; a weak D match, TRBD2 (6 bases). Per the germline V gene, CDR1 is MNHEY and CDR2 is SVGEGT. This CDR3 comprises 15 residues. Trimming shortened V by 0 bases and J by 0 bases, and 9 bases separated the two germline ends. CDR3 bases: TGTGCCAGCAGTTACTCTGAGCGGGCCTCCTACGAGCAGTACTTC. Translated: CASSYSERASYEQYF.

This clonotype was seen repeatedly, ten times or more. The chain is built from TRBV6-1 and TRBJ1-1; a possible D gene is TRBD1 (6 bases). The CDR3 consists of 15 residues. V dropped 5 bases and J dropped 5 bases, with 18 bases sitting between them. Germline CDR1 is MNHNS and CDR2 is SASEGT. CDR3 in DNA: TGTGCCAGCAGTCCGGGGGCGGGCGGCACTACTGAAGCTTTCTTT. Amino acid sequence: CASSPGAGGTTEAFF.

This clonotype was seen ten or more times. This chain uses TRBV28 with TRBJ2-7, with D perhaps given as TRBD1 or TRBD2 (5 bases each). The V end was cut by 5 bases, the J end by 2 bases, with 16 bases between. The CDR3 totals 15 residues. Germline CDR1 reads MDHEN; CDR2 reads SYDVKM. CDR3 amino acids: CASSPLGTVPYEQYF. In DNA form, the CDR3 reads TGTGCCAGCAGTCCTCTCGGGACGGTTCCCTACGAGCAGTACTTC.

In this sample, this clonotype turned up many times. This chain joins TRBV10-3 and TRBJ2-7, with D possibly being TRBD1 (6 bases). The CDR3 runs to 15 residues. The V gene lost 6 bases and the J gene lost 3 bases, with 18 bases spanning the gap. Germline CDR1 ENHRY, CDR2 SYGVKD. The CDR3 coding sequence is TGTGCCATCAGCCCAGCGGACAGCACTAACTACGAGCAGTACTTC. Translating it yields CAISPADSTNYEQYF.

The chain has TRBV9 and TRBJ2-5; 8 bases map to TRBD2. V lost 2 bases and J lost 5; bases outside the gene matches: 8. Germline V CDR1 and CDR2: SGDLS, YYNGEE. This CDR3 region has 15 residues. The CDR3 protein is CASSVHGGASETQYF. In DNA, the CDR3 is TGTGCCAGCAGCGTCCACGGGGGGGCCTCGGAGACCCAGTACTTC.

This clonotype was seen repeatedly, ten times or more. J is TRBJ2-2 and V is TRBV30; D is unresolved. Germline V gene data show CDR1 as GTSNPN and CDR2 as SVGIG (reference sequence). The CDR3 contains 12 residues. Between the trimmed V and J ends, which lost 2 bases and 7 bases, there was a span of 8 bases. DNA for the CDR3: TGTGCCTGGAGTCCGAGGCGCGGGGAGCTGTTTTTT. Protein product: CAWSPRRGELFF.

This clonotype occurred many times. The chain employs TRBV5-1 and TRBJ2-5, with 9 bases that match TRBD1. CDR3 length: 15 residues. V was pared by 5 bases and J by 2 bases, with 7 bases of the junction left unmatched. Germline values: CDR1 SGHRS, CDR2 YFSETQ. The CDR3 sequence: CASSYETGGQETQYF. The DNA of the CDR3 is TGCGCCAGCAGTTACGAGACAGGGGGACAAGAGACCCAGTACTTC.

This clonotype was seen many times. The J gene is TRBJ2-7, the V gene TRBV24-1; no firm D call. Germline V gives CDR1 KGHDR, CDR2 SFDVKD. The CDR3 runs 13 residues. Trimming pared 9 bases from V and 3 bases from J, leaving 14 bases between. The DNA for the CDR3 is TGTGCCACCTCCCCCCAGGAATACTACGAGCAGTACTTC. It codes for CATSPQEYYEQYF.

This clonotype was seen ten or more times. This chain links TRBV6-1 with TRBJ2-4; 10 bases agree with TRBD1. V lost 4 bases and J lost 6; bases outside the gene matches: 3. Per germline, CDR1 MNHNS and CDR2 SASEGT. The CDR3 has 14 amino acids. The CDR3 loop reads CASSARTGGNIQYF. The CDR3 DNA sequence: TGTGCCAGCAGTGCCAGGACAGGGGGAAACATTCAGTACTTC.

This clonotype was seen a few times. V gene TRBV19 combines with J gene TRBJ2-5; 9 bases align to TRBD1. The CDR3 consists of 15 residues. In germline, CDR1 is LNHDA, CDR2 SQIVND (reference sequence). V was pared by 5 bases and J by 4 bases, with 8 bases of the junction left unmatched. This CDR3 reads CASSPTGGSRETQYF. The DNA for the CDR3 is TGTGCCAGTAGTCCCACAGGGGGCAGTCGAGAGACCCAGTACTTC.

This clonotype was recorded a few times. The chain has TRBV3-1 and TRBJ2-2, with unresolved D. The V gene lost 1 base and the J gene lost 8 bases, with 11 bases spanning the gap. The V gene's germline CDR1 is LGHDT and CDR2 YNNKEL (reference sequence). The CDR3 loop spans 14 amino acids. The CDR3 sequence: CASSQGTDKGELFF. CDR3 nucleotides: TGTGCCAGCAGCCAAGGAACCGATAAGGGGGAGCTGTTTTTT.

There are many counts of this clonotype. V and J are TRBV3-1 and TRBJ1-1; the D is unclear. V was cut by 3 bases and J by 1 base, with 12 bases left in between. Germline CDR1 LGHDT, CDR2 YNNKEL (reference sequence). This CDR3 spans 15 amino acids. The CDR3 is CASSQAGRENTEAFF. In DNA, the CDR3 is TGTGCCAGCAGCCAGGCCGGACGGGAGAACACTGAAGCTTTCTTT.

This clonotype has a count of ten or more. The chain couples TRBV6-1 to TRBJ2-2, with 11 bases aligning to TRBD1. The CDR3 length is 17 residues. Germline-derived CDR1 and CDR2 are MNHNS and SASEGT. With 2 bases clipped from V and 3 bases from J, the junction kept 5 bases outside the gene matches. The CDR3 nucleotides are TGTGCCAGCAGTGAACTAGGACAGGGGGCCCACACCGGGGAGCTGTTTTTT. Its translation: CASSELGQGAHTGELFF.

In its sample, this clonotype was seen many times. V and J are TRBV7-9 and TRBJ2-7; D is possibly TRBD2 (5 bases). The CDR3 runs 11 residues. Germline CDR1 reads SEHNR; CDR2 reads FQNEAQ (reference sequence). V lost 6 bases and J lost 12, with 15 bases in between. The CDR3 loop reads CASRRSDLWYF. The CDR3 region has the DNA TGTGCCAGCAGACGTAGCGATCTGTGGTACTTC.

V and J are TRBV6-1 and TRBJ2-4; weak D call: TRBD1 (7 bases). The CDR3 has 15 amino acids. Germline V gives CDR1 MNHNS, CDR2 SASEGT. V gave up 6 bases and J gave up 3 bases, with 15 bases separating them. Written as DNA, the CDR3 is TGTGCCAGCAGCCGCGGGACAGTCGGCAAAAACATTCAGTACTTC. Amino acid sequence: CASSRGTVGKNIQYF.